The sequence of this T cell receptor (beta chain) was determined in a study of control samples from healthy donors and cancer patients. The CDR3 is made up of 13 amino acids. CDR1 SNHLY and CDR2 FYNNEI come from the germline V gene. Trimming shortened V by 6 bases and J by 5 bases, and 13 bases separated the two germline ends. This clone was seen just once. Here immunoSEQ multiplex PCR was the method, and the copy in TCRdb shows in-frame clones only, minus some. The top ten hold 1.5% to 2% of the sample, which has roughly 190,000 clones, roughly nine tenths seen once. The receptor comes from a young man in good health. The sequenced sample consisted of blood. V and J are TRBV2 and TRBJ1-1; weak D call: TRBD1 (6 bases). The CDR3 sequence is CASSDEGGTEAFF. DNA of the CDR3: TGTGCCAGCAGCGACGAAGGGGGGACTGAAGCTTTCTTT.